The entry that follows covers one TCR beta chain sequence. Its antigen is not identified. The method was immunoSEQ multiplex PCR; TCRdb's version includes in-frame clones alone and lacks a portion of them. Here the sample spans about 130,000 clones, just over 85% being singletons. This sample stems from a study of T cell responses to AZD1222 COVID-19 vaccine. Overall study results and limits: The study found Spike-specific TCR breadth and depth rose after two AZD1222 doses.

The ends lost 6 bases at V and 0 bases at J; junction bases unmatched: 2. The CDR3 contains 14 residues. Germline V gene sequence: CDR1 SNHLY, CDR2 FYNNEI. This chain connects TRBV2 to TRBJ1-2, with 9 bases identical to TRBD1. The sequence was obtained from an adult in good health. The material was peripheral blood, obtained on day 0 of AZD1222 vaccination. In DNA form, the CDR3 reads TGTGCCAGCAGAGGGACAGGGACTAACTATGGCTACACCTTC. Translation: CASRGTGTNYGYTF. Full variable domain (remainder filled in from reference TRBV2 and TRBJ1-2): EPEVTQTPSHQVTQMGQEVILRCVPISNHLYFYWYRQILGQKVEFLVSFYNNEISEKSEIFDDQFSVERPDGSNFTLKIRSTKLEDSAMYFCASRGTGTNYGYTFGSGTRLTVV.